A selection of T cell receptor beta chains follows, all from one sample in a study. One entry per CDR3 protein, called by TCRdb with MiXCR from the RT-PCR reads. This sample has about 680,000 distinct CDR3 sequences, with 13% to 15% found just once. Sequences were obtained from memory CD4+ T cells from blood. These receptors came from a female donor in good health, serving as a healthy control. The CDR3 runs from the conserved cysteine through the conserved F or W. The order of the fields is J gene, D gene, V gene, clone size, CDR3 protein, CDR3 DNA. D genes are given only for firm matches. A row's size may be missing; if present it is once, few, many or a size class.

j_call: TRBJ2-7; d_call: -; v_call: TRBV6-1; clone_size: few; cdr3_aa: CAIQRIGDFQQYF; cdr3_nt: TGTGCCATCCAGAGGATCGGGGACTTCCAGCAGTACTTC
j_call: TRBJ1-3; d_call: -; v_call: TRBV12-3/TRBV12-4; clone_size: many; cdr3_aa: CASSLHELDTIYF; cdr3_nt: TGTGCCAGCAGCCTGCATGAATTGGACACCATATATTTT
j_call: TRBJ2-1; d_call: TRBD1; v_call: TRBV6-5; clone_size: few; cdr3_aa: CASRPRDRGKYNEQFF; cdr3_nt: TGTGCCAGCAGACCCCGCGACAGGGGAAAATACAATGAGCAGTTCTTC
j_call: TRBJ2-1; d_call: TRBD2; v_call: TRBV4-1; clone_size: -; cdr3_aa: CASSQDTGTSGYGEQFF; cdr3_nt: TGCGCCAGCAGCCAAGATACCGGGACTAGCGGTTATGGTGAGCAGTTCTTC
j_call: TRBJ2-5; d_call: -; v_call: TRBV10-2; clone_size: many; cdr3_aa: CASKEGPRTQYF; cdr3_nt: TGCGCCAGCAAAGAGGGCCCAAGAACCCAGTACTTC
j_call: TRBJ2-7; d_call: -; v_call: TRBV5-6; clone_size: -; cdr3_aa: CASSLYLEQYF; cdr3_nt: TGTGCCAGCAGCTTGTATCTCGAGCAGTACTTC
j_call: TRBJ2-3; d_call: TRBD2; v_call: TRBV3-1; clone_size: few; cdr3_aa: CASSLRTSGRSTDTQYF; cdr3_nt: TGTGCCAGCAGCCTGCGGACTAGCGGGCGTAGCACAGATACGCAGTATTTT
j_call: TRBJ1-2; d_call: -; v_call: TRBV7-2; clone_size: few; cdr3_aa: CASSSTVFTDGYTF; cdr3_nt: TGTGCCAGCAGCTCAACAGTTTTCACGGATGGCTACACCTTC
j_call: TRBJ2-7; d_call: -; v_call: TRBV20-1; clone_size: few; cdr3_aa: CSARDLKGAGASEQYF; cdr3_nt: TGCAGTGCTAGAGATCTTAAGGGAGCTGGGGCCAGCGAGCAGTACTTC
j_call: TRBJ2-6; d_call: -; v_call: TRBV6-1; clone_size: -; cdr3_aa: CASNRDSGANVLTF; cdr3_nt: TGTGCCAGCAATCGCGACTCTGGGGCCAACGTCCTGACTTTC
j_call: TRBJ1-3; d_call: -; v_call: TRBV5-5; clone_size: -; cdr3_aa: CASTMPEKATIYF; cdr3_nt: TGTGCCAGCACAATGCCCGAAAAGGCCACCATATATTTT
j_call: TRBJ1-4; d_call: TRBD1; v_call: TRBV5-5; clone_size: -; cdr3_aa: CASSPYGGTGSEKLFF; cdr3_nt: TGTGCCAGCAGCCCTTACGGCGGGACAGGGTCTGAAAAACTGTTTTTT
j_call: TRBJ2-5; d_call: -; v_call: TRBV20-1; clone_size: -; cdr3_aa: CSGTPVTETQYF; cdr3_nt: TGCAGTGGGACCCCAGTCACGGAGACCCAGTACTTC
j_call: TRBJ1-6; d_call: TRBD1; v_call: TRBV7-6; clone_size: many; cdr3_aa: CASSSGQLNSPLHF; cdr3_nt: TGTGCCAGCAGCTCGGGACAGTTAAATTCACCCCTCCACTTT
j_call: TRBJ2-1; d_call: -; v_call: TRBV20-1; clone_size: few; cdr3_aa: CSARAPGLAFNEQFF; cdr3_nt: TGCAGTGCTAGAGCGCCTGGTCTAGCCTTCAATGAGCAGTTCTTC
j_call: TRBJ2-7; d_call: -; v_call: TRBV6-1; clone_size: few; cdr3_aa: CASRVAQGGSYYEQYF; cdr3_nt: TGTGCCAGCAGGGTTGCGCAGGGTGGTAGTTACTACGAGCAGTACTTC
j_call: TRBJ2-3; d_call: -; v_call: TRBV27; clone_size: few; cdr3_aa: CASSSSGQMIDTQYF; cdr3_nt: -
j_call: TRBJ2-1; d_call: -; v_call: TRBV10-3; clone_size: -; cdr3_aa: CAISEGYNEQFF; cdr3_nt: TGTGCCATCAGTGAAGGGTACAATGAGCAGTTCTTC
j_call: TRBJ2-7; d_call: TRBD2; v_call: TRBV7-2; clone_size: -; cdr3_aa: CASSLLSGGYEQYF; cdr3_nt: TGTGCCAGCAGCTTACTTAGCGGGGGGTACGAGCAGTACTTC
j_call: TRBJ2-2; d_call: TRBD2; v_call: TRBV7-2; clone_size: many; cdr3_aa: CASRSSGRAGAGELFF; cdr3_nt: TGTGCCAGCAGATCAAGCGGGAGGGCCGGAGCCGGGGAGCTGTTTTTT
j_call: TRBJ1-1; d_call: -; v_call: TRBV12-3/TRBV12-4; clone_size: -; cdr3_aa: CASSFETANTEAFF; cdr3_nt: TGTGCCAGCAGTTTCGAGACAGCGAACACTGAAGCTTTCTTT
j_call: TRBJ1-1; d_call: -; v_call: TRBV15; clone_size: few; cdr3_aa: CATSRGGQSEAFF; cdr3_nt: TGTGCCACCAGCAGAGGGGGGCAGAGTGAAGCTTTCTTT
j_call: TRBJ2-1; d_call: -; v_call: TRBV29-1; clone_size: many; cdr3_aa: CSVEDIGGVHEQFF; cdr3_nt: TGCAGCGTTGAAGATATTGGGGGTGTCCATGAGCAGTTCTTC
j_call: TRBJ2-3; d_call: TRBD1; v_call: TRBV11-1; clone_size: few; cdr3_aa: CASSKRQGQADTQYF; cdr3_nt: TGTGCCAGCAGCAAAAGACAGGGTCAGGCAGATACGCAGTATTTT
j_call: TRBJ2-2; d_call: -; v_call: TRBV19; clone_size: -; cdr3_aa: CASSIAAFGLFF; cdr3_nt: TGTGCCAGTAGTATAGCGGCCTTTGGACTGTTTTTT
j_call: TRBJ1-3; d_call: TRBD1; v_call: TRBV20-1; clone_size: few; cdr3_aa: CSAGSQGGGGNTIYF; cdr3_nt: TGCAGTGCTGGTAGTCAGGGGGGAGGAGGAAACACCATATATTTT
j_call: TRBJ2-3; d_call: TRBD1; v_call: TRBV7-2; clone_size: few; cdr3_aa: CASSTRTGGPDTQYF; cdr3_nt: TGTGCCAGCAGCACCCGGACAGGGGGCCCAGATACGCAGTATTTT
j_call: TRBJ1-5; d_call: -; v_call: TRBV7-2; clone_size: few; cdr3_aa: CASSLGAREGQPQHF; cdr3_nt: TGTGCCAGCAGCCTGGGAGCCCGAGAGGGTCAGCCCCAGCATTTT
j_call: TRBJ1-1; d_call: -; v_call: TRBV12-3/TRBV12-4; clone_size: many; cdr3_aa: CASSYRGTENTEAFF; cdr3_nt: TGTGCCAGCAGTTACCGGGGCACGGAGAACACTGAAGCTTTCTTT
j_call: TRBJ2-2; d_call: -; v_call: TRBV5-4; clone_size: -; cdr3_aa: CASSPRDGKNTGELFF; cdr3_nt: TGTGCCAGCAGCCCCCGGGACGGAAAGAACACCGGGGAGCTGTTTTTT
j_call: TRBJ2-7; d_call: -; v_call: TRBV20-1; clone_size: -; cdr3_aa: CSARGWGLAGEQYF; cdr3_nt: TGCAGTGCTAGAGGATGGGGACTTGCTGGGGAGCAGTACTTC
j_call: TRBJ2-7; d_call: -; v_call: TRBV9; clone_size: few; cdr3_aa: CASSVEPTAVGEQYF; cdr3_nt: TGTGCCAGCAGCGTAGAACCCACAGCCGTGGGCGAGCAGTACTTC
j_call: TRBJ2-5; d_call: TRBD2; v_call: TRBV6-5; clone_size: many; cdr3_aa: CASSYSASGSETQYF; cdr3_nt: TGTGCCAGCAGTTACTCGGCTAGCGGGAGTGAGACCCAGTACTTC
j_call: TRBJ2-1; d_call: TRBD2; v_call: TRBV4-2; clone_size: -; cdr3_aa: CASSQDGTRGAF; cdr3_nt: TGTGCCAGCAGCCAAGACGGGACTAGGGGGGCCTTC
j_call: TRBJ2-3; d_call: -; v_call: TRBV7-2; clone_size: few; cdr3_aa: CASSYRHAQYF; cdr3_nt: TGTGCCAGCAGCTACAGACATGCTCAGTATTTT
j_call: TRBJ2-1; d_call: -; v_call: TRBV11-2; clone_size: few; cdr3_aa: CASSLGEPNEQFF; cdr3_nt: TGTGCCAGCAGTCTCGGGGAACCCAATGAGCAGTTCTTC
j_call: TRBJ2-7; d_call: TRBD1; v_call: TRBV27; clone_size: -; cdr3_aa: CASSLGTGKYEQYF; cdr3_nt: TGTGCCAGCAGTTTAGGGACAGGGAAGTACGAGCAGTACTTC
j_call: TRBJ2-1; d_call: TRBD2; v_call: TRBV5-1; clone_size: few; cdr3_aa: CASSDPAGGDNEQFF; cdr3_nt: TGCGCCAGCAGCGACCCAGCGGGGGGGGACAATGAGCAGTTCTTC
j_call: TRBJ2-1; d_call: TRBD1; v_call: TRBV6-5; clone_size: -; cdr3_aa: CASSYSSGTGGNEQFF; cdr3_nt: TGTGCCAGCAGTTACTCGTCCGGGACAGGGGGGAATGAGCAGTTCTTC
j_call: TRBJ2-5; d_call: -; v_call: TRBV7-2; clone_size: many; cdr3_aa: CASSLAWSRQETQYF; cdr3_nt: TGTGCCAGCAGCTTAGCGTGGTCCAGACAAGAGACCCAGTACTTC
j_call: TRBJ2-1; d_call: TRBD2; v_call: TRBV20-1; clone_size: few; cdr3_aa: CSAREGLAGDSEQFF; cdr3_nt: TGCAGTGCTAGAGAGGGACTAGCGGGAGACTCTGAGCAGTTCTTC
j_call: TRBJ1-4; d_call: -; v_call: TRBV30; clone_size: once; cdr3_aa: CAGDRDGAKKLFF; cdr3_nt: TGTGCCGGTGACCGGGACGGGGCCAAAAAACTGTTTTTT
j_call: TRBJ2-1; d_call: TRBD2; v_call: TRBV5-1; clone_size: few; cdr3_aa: CASSLAGAGVGNEQFF; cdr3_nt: TGCGCCAGCAGCTTGGCCGGAGCGGGAGTCGGGAATGAGCAGTTCTTC
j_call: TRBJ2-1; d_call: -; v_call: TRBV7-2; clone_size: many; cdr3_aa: CASSFDQGGYNEQFF; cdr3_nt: TGTGCCAGCAGCTTCGATCAGGGGGGTTACAATGAGCAGTTCTTC
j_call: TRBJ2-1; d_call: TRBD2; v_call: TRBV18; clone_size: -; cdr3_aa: CASSPTGGTNEQFF; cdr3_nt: TGTGCCAGCTCACCAACGGGGGGTACAAATGAGCAGTTCTTC
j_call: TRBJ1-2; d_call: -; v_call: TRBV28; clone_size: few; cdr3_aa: CASTWTALNYGYTF; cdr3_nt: TGTGCCAGCACCTGGACAGCCCTTAACTATGGCTACACCTTC
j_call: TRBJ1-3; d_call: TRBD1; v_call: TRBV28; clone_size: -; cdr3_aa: CASSRPTGGGDTIYF; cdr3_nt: TGTGCCAGCAGTCGCCCGACAGGGGGTGGGGACACCATATATTTT